The entry below describes one TCR beta chain. What it recognizes is unknown. These data are taken from a study of T cells in Graves' hyperthyroidism and ophthalmopathy. General study results and limits: Researchers found most expanded thyroid clonotypes above 0.001 in blood as well.

This CDR3 spans 16 amino acids. Trimming pared 0 bases from V and 0 bases from J, leaving 13 bases between. CDR1 is SQVTM and CDR2 is ANQGSEA in the germline V gene. The TCR beta CDR3 regions underwent amplification using RNA transcripts as the source. RT-PCR in the first round (using the HTBI primer set) targeted the TCR CDR3. Via MiXCR, TCRdb re-called the multiplex PCR reads, giving one row per CDR3 protein. The table has 750,000 to 900,000 distinct CDR3 sequences, 35% to 40% seen once. Exclusion of patients followed from uncontrolled infection, other autoimmune disease, pregnancy or lactation. Diagnostic assessment was based on clinical symptoms, serum thyroxine and TRAb, thyroid ultrasound and orbital computed tomography. The authors took PBMCs from 7.5 to 10 ml fresh peripheral blood.

The sequenced sample consisted of blood. The gene calls are TRBV29-1 and TRBJ2-3; possibly TRBD2 for D (5 bases). This clonotype was obtained from a man between 18 and 35 years old with Graves' hyperthyroidism. This CDR3 is CSVEEGAGGSTDTQYF. DNA for the CDR3: TGCAGCGTTGAAGAGGGTGCGGGTGGAAGCACAGATACGCAGTATTTT.